Each of the 17 T cell receptor beta chains below was sequenced from the same sample in a study of T-cell reconstitution after alpha-beta-depleted transplantation in children. Preparation of the TCRbeta library involved a method that used unique molecular identifiers. TCRdb independently ran MiXCR on the PCR reads; one entry per CDR3 protein. This sample has 200,000 to 250,000 distinct CDR3 sequences, with 6.5% to 10% found just once. The sample in question was PBMCs, mostly from graft donor cells, obtained 180 days after TCRalphabeta/CD19-depleted stem cell transplant. These receptors all stem from a male patient under 18 who had a stem cell transplant for acute lymphoblastic leukemia, so the T cells may come from the graft donor.

This clonotype has at least ten counts. The chain recombines TRBV5-1 with TRBJ2-5, with a possible D match to TRBD2 (6 bases). There are 13 residues in the CDR3. The germline V gene encodes CDR1 SGHRS and CDR2 YFSETQ. With 1 base removed from V and 5 bases from J, the gap between germline ends came to 9 bases. The CDR3 bases are TGCGCCAGCAGCTTGAGGGCGGGGGAGACCCAGTACTTC. Its translation is CASSLRAGETQYF.

At least ten counts were recorded for this clonotype. This chain joins TRBV27 and TRBJ2-3; 8 bases align to TRBD1. Germline CDR1 reads MNHEY; CDR2 reads SMNVEV (reference sequence). Trimming removed 0 bases from V and 3 bases from J; junction bases left unmatched: 11. The CDR3 spans 18 residues. The CDR3 nucleotides are TGTGCCAGCAGTTTATCCTCCTTGACAGGGGTGGAGACAGATACGCAGTATTTT. It encodes CASSLSSLTGVETDTQYF.

This clonotype was observed at least ten times. This chain uses TRBV5-1 with TRBJ2-3; D is tentatively TRBD1 or TRBD2 (5 bases each). The ends were cut back, 4 bases at V and 5 bases at J, with 17 bases in the middle. CDR1 is SGHRS, CDR2 YFSETQ, per germline. The CDR3 totals 15 residues. DNA for the CDR3: TGCGCCAGCAGCGGGACGGCCCGGATAAAAGATACGCAGTATTTT. It translates to CASSGTARIKDTQYF.

This clonotype was seen repeatedly, ten times or more. One end of the junction does not line up with germline, which may come from a read error. The chain employs TRBV20-1 and TRBJ1-1, with 7 bases aligning to TRBD1. Germline CDR1 is DFQATT and CDR2 is SNEGSKA (reference sequence). The CDR3 is made up of 9 amino acids. CDR3 nucleotide sequence: TGCAGTGCTAGAGGAGTGGACAGGTTT. Protein: CSARGVDRF.

The J gene is TRBJ1-1, the V gene TRBV18; D is undetermined. CDR3 length: 11 residues. The V end lost 5 bases, the J end lost 9 bases, and 10 bases lay between the germline ends. CDR1 KGHSH and CDR2 LQKENI come from the germline V gene. Written as DNA, the CDR3 is TGTGCCAGCTCAATCCGCGAACAAGCTTTCTTT. Encoded protein: CASSIREQAFF. The variable domain in full, completed from reference TRBV18 and TRBJ1-1, reads NAGVMQNPRHLVRRRGQEARLRCSPMKGHSHVYWYRQLPEEGLKFMVYLQKENIIDESGMPKERFSAEFPKEGPSILRIQQVVRGDSAAYFCASSIREQAFFGQGTRLTVV.

This clonotype has ten or more counts. The chain links TRBV19 to TRBJ2-7, with D perhaps TRBD2 (6 bases). This CDR3 is built from 14 residues. V lost 4 bases and J 1 base, leaving 11 bases between the germline ends. Germline V gives CDR1 LNHDA, CDR2 SQIVND (reference sequence). The DNA for the CDR3 is TGTGCCAGTAGTAGCGGGGTCGCATCCTACGAGCAGTACTTC. Translated: CASSSGVASYEQYF.

This clonotype was observed at least ten times. The chain carries TRBV29-1 and TRBJ2-7, with 7 bases fitting TRBD1. The CDR3 length is 11 residues. With 5 bases clipped from V and 6 bases from J, the junction kept 4 bases outside the gene matches. CDR1 is SQVTM, CDR2 ANQGSEA, per germline. The CDR3 region is CSVQTGAEQYF. For the CDR3, the DNA is TGCAGCGTTCAAACAGGGGCCGAGCAGTACTTC.

Points on this clonotype: A much larger clone is a single base away; this may be a read error. V and J are TRBV24-1 and TRBJ2-3, with 9 bases aligning to TRBD2. The CDR3 length is 15 residues. The germline V gene encodes CDR1 KGHDR and CDR2 SFDVKD. The CDR3 loop is CATIDPLAGTDTQYF. DNA for the CDR3: TGTGCCACCATTGATCCCCTAGCGGGAACAGATACGCAGTATTTT.

This clonotype was counted ten times or more. The chain uses TRBV29-1 and TRBJ2-5; D remains unclear. V was cut by 3 bases and J by 5 bases, with 10 bases left in between. The CDR3 runs to 12 residues. The V gene's germline CDR1 is SQVTM and CDR2 ANQGSEA. The CDR3 bases are TGCAGCGTTGACCCAGTATCGGAGACCCAGTACTTC. Amino acids: CSVDPVSETQYF.

The chain is built from TRBV19 and TRBJ1-4; 8 bases fit TRBD1. The germline CDR1 and CDR2 sequences are LNHDA and SQIVND (reference sequence). The CDR3 has 16 amino acids. Trimming cost V 5 bases and J 3 bases; bases outside gene matches: 8. CDR3 protein: CASSSRQGTSNEKLFF. For the CDR3, the DNA is TGTGCCAGTAGTTCGCGACAGGGGACTTCTAATGAAAAACTGTTTTTT.

This clonotype was counted at least ten times. This chain joins TRBV5-1 and TRBJ2-7, with 7 bases matching TRBD2. V shed 7 bases and J 4 bases; nucleotides not matched to a gene: 8. CDR1 is SGHRS and CDR2 is YFSETQ in the germline V gene. The CDR3 is 13 residues long. This CDR3 is CASQRDPLYEQYF. The CDR3 nucleotides are TGCGCCAGCCAGCGGGACCCTCTTTACGAGCAGTACTTC.

This clonotype was observed many times. The chain employs TRBV12-3 or TRBV12-4 and TRBJ1-6; D perhaps matches TRBD1 (5 bases). Trimming left V 3 bases short and J 9 bases short, with 12 bases between. This CDR3 has 14 residues. CDR3 DNA sequence: TGTGCCAGCAGTTTCGGGGGGGAGTTTTCACCCCTCCACTTT. The encoded protein is CASSFGGEFSPLHF.

This clonotype was observed at least ten times. V gene TRBV5-1 combines with J gene TRBJ1-6; D not resolved. Deletions cut 4 bases from V and 12 bases from J, with 17 bases between. The CDR3 spans 14 residues. Germline CDR1 and CDR2: SGHRS and YFSETQ. CDR3 sequence reads: CASSLLREVEPLHF. The CDR3 coding sequence is TGCGCCAGCAGCCTCCTGAGGGAAGTGGAACCCCTCCACTTT.

This clonotype showed up many times. The CDR3 reads CASNQMNTEAFF. The CDR3 DNA reads TGTGCCAGCAATCAGATGAACACTGAAGCTTTCTTT. This chain connects TRBV12-3 or TRBV12-4 to TRBJ1-1; no reliable D call. Trimming took 7 bases from V and 0 from J, leaving 6 bases between them. This CDR3 has 12 amino acids.

This clonotype has a count of ten or more. V is TRBV5-1 and J is TRBJ2-7; 8 positions agree with TRBD1. The germline gives CDR1 SGHRS, CDR2 YFSETQ. This CDR3 region has 15 residues. The V segment lost 4 bases and the J segment 5 bases; nucleotides outside the gene matches: 11. The CDR3 DNA is TGCGCCAGCAGCCGGCGCGAGACAGGGGTCCACGAGCAGTACTTC. It specifies CASSRRETGVHEQYF.

A remark on this clonotype: It may be a read error: a sequence one base away is much more abundant. This CDR3 is CASRAVGDEQFF. CDR3 sequence (DNA): TGCGCCAGCAGAGCAGTGGGCGATGAGCAGTTCTTC. This chain joins TRBV5-1 and TRBJ2-1; D is unresolved. Germline lookup yields CDR1 SGHRS and CDR2 YFSETQ. The CDR3 is 12 amino acids. Trimming pared 5 bases from V and 8 bases from J, leaving 11 bases between.

This clonotype has a count of ten or more. This chain uses TRBV29-1 with TRBJ1-1; D gene uncertain. V was shortened by 3 bases and J by 4 bases, with 6 bases between the two germline ends. CDR3 length equals 11 residues. CDR1 SQVTM and CDR2 ANQGSEA come from the germline V gene. The CDR3 sequence is CSVDYLTEAFF. The CDR3 bases are TGCAGCGTTGATTATCTCACTGAAGCTTTCTTT.